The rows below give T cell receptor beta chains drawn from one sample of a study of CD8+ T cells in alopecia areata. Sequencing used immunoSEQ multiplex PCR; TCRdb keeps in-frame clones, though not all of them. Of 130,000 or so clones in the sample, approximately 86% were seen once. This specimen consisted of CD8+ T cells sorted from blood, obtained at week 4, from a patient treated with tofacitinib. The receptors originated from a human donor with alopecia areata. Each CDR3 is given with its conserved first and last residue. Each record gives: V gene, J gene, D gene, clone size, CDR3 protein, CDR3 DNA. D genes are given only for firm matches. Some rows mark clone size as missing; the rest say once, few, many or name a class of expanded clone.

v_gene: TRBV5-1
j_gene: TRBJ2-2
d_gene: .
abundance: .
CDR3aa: CASSLGQTGELFF
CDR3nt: TGCGCCAGCAGCTTGGGGCAGACCGGGGAGCTGTTTTTT

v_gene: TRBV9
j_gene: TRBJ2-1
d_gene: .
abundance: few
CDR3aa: CASSDNNEQFF
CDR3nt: TGTGCCAGCAGCGACAACAATGAGCAGTTCTTC

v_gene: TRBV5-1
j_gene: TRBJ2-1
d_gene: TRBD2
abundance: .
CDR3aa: CATRTSGEDNEQFF
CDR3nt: TGCGCCACTCGGACTAGCGGGGAAGACAATGAGCAGTTCTTC

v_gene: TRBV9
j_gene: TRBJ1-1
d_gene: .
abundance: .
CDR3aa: CASSAPSFPEAFF
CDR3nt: TGTGCCAGCAGCGCCCCCTCATTCCCGGAAGCTTTCTTT

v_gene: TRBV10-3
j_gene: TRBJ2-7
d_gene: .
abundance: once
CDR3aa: CATLDPSFIHEQYF
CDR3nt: TGTGCCACGCTGGACCCTAGCTTCATCCACGAGCAGTACTTC

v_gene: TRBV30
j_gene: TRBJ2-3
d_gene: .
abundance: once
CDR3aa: CAWRNQAASTDTQYF
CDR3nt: TGTGCCTGGAGAAATCAAGCAGCTAGCACAGATACGCAGTATTTT

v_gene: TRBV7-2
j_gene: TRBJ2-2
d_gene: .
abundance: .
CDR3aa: CASSPGLSGRAGELFF
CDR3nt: TGTGCCAGCAGCCCGGGACTTTCCGGGCGGGCCGGGGAGCTGTTTTTT

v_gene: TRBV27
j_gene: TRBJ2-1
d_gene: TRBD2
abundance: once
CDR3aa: CASSPGTSGSNEQFF
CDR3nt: TGTGCCAGCAGTCCCGGGACTAGCGGGAGCAATGAGCAGTTCTTC

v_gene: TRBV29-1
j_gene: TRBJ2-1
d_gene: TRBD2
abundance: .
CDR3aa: CSVAGVEQFF
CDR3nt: TGCAGCGTAGCGGGAGTAGAGCAGTTCTTC

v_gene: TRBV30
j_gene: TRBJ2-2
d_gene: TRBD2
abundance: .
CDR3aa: CACTSGYTGELFF
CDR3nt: TGTGCCTGTACTAGCGGGTACACCGGGGAGCTGTTTTTT

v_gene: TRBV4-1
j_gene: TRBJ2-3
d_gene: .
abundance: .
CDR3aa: CASSQAPGAPDTQYF
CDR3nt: TGCGCCAGCAGCCAAGCACCGGGAGCCCCAGATACGCAGTATTTT

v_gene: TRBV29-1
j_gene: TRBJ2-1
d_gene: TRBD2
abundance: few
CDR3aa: CSVESGGAYNEQFF
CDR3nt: TGCAGCGTTGAAAGCGGGGGCGCCTACAATGAGCAGTTCTTC

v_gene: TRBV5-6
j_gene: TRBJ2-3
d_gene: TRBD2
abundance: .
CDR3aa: CASSPGLAGTTDTQYF
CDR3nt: TGTGCCAGCAGCCCGGGACTAGCGGGAACCACAGATACGCAGTATTTT

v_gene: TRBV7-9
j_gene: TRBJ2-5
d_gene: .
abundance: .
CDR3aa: CASSLFDGSQETQYF
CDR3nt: TGTGCCAGCAGTTTATTCGACGGTAGCCAAGAGACCCAGTACTTC

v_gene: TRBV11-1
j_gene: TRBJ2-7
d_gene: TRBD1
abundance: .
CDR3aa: CASSLAGTGVIYEQYF
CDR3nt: TGTGCCAGCAGCTTAGCCGGGACAGGGGTGATCTACGAGCAGTACTTC

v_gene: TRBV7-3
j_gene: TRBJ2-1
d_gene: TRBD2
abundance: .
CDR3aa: CASSLTAGRGNEQFF
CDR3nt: TGTGCCAGCAGCTTAACAGCGGGGAGAGGTAATGAGCAGTTCTTC

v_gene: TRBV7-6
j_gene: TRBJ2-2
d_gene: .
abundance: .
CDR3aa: CASSLSPLGLYTGELFF
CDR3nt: TGTGCCAGCAGTCTATCCCCTCTCGGACTCTACACCGGGGAGCTGTTTTTT

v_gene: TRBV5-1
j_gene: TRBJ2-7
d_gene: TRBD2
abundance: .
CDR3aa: CASSFRSGRADEQYF
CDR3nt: TGCGCCAGCAGCTTTAGAAGCGGGAGGGCCGACGAGCAGTACTTC

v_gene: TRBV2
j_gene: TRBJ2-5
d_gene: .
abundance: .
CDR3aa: CASSVGAAEGVRETQYF
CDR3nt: TGTGCCAGCAGTGTAGGAGCGGCCGAAGGGGTTAGAGAGACCCAGTACTTC

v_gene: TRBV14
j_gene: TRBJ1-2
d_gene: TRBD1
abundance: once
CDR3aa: CASSREFGTGYGYTF
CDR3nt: TGTGCCAGCAGCCGAGAATTCGGGACAGGGTATGGCTACACCTTC

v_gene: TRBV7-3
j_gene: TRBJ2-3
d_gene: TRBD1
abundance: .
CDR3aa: CASSSGQSTDTQYF
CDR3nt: TGTGCCAGCAGCTCGGGACAGTCCACAGATACGCAGTATTTT

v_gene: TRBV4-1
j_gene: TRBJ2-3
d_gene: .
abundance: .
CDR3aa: CASSQFSGSTDTQYF
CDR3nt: TGCGCCAGCAGCCAATTTTCCGGGAGCACAGATACGCAGTATTTT

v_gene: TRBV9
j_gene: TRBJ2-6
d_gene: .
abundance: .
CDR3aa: CASSVGGSGANVLTF
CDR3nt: TGTGCCAGCAGCGTAGGAGGATCTGGGGCCAACGTCCTGACTTTC

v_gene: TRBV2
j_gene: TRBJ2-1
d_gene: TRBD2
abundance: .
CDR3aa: CASRETSGRGSYNEQFF
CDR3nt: TGTGCCAGCAGGGAGACTAGCGGGAGGGGCTCCTACAATGAGCAGTTCTTC